A few counts support the clone carrying this TCR beta chain. The entry originates in a study of tumor-infiltrating lymphocytes in primary liver carcinoma. Study-level background: Surgical resection treated primary liver carcinoma in the patients.

The input was approximately 500 ng total RNA; TCR beta cDNA was made from it with a constant-region primer. For TCR beta, libraries were produced by three nested multiplex PCR rounds using slightly modified ARM-PCR. The first two PCR rounds used TRBV1-TRBV30 primers with a Cbeta primer, 9 to 11 cycles each. A single record per CDR3 protein comes from TCRdb applying MiXCR to the multiplex PCR reads. The sample holds around 330,000 distinct CDR3 sequences, 50% to 60% seen once. Trimming took off 3 bases at V and 16 bases at J, with 15 bases between the two ends. This CDR3 spans 12 amino acids. Germline V lookup: CDR1 MNHNS, CDR2 SASEGT. It was unsorted whole blood that yielded blood RNA, and germline DNA was also extracted.

This chain uses TRBV6-1 with TRBJ1-4; a weak D match, TRBD1 (6 bases). Input material: peripheral blood. This receptor was taken from a woman aged 25-40 years with primary liver carcinoma and hepatitis B virus infection. The CDR3 protein is CASSDRWDTQFF. In DNA, the CDR3 is TGTGCCAGCAGTGATCGCTGGGACACGCAGTTTTTT.